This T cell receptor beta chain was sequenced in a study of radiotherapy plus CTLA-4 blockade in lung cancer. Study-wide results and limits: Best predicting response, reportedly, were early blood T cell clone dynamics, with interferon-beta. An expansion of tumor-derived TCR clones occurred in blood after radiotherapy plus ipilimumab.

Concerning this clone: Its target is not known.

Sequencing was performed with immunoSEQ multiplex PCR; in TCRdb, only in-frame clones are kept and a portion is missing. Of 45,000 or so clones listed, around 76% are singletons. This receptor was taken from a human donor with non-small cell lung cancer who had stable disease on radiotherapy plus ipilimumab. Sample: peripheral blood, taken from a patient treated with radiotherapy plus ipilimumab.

This CDR3 is CASSTPRGAATNEKLFF. The DNA of the CDR3 is TGTGCCAGTAGTACCCCCCGGGGGGCTGCGACTAATGAAAAACTGTTTTTT. V gene TRBV19 combines with J gene TRBJ1-4; D may be TRBD1 (6 bases). V was cut by 4 bases and J by 2 bases, with 17 bases left in between. The CDR3 consists of 17 residues. CDR1 is LNHDA and CDR2 is SQIVND in the germline V gene (reference sequence). The variable domain in full, completed from reference TRBV19 and TRBJ1-4, reads DGGITQSPKYLFRKEGQNVTLSCEQNLNHDAMYWYRQDPGQGLRLIYYSQIVNDFQKGDIAEGYSVSREKKESFPLTVTSAQKNPTAFYLCASSTPRGAATNEKLFFGSGTQLSVL.